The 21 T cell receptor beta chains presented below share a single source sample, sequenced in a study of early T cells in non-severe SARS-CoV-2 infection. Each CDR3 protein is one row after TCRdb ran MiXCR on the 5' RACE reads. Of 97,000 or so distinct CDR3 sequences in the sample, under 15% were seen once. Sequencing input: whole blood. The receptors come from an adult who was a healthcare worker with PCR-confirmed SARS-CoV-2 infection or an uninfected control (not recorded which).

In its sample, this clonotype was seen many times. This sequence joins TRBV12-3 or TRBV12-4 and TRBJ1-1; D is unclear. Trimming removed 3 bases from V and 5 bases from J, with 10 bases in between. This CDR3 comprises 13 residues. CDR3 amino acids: CASSFLLGTEAFF. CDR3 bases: TGTGCCAGCAGTTTCCTCCTCGGGACTGAAGCTTTCTTT.

CDR3 loop: CASSLTASYEQYF. The CDR3 DNA is TGTGCCAGCAGTTTGACGGCATCCTACGAGCAGTACTTC. The V gene is TRBV12-3 or TRBV12-4, the J gene TRBJ2-7; no clear D. V shed 3 bases and J shed 1 base, with 7 bases lying between them. CDR3 length: 13 amino acids.

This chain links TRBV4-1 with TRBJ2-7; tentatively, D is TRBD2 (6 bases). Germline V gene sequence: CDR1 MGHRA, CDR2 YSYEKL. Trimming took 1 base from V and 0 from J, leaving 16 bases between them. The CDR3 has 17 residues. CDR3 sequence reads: CASSQGESAGLSYEQYF. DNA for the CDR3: TGCGCCAGCAGCCAAGGGGAAAGTGCGGGACTCTCCTACGAGCAGTACTTC.

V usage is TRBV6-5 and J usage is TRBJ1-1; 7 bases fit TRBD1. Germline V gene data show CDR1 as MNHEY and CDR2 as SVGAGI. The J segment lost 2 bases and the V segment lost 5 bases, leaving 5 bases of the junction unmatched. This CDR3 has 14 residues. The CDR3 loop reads CASSPQGPNTEAFF. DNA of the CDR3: TGTGCCAGCAGTCCACAGGGGCCCAACACTGAAGCTTTCTTT.

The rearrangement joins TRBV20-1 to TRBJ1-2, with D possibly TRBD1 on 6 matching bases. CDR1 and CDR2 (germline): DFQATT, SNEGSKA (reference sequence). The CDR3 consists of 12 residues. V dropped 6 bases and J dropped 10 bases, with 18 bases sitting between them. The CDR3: CSAPRTDLLYTF. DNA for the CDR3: TGCAGTGCCCCACGGACAGACTTGCTCTACACCTTC.

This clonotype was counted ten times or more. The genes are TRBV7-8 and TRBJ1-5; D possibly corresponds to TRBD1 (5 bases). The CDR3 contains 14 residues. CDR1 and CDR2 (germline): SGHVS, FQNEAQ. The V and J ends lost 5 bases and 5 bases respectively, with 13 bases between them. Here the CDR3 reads CASSARQSDQPQHF. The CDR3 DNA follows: TGTGCCAGCAGCGCCCGACAGTCGGATCAGCCCCAGCATTTT.

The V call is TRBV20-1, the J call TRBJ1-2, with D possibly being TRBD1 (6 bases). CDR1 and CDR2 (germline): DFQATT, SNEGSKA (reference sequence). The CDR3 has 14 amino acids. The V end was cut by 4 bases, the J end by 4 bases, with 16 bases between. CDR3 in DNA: TGCAGTGCTATTAATACAGGGTTCGTCTATGGCTACACCTTC. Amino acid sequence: CSAINTGFVYGYTF.

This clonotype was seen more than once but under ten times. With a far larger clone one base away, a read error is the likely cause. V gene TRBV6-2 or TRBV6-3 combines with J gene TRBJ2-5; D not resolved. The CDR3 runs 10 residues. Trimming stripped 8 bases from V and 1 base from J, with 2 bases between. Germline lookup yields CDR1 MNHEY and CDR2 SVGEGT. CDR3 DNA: TGTGCCAGCGGCCAAGAGACCCAGTACTTC. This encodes CASGQETQYF.

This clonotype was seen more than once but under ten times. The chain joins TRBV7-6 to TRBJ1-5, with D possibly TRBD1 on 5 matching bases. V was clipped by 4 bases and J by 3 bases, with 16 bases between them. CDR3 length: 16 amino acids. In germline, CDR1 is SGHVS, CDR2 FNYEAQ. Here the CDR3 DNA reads TGTGCCAGCAGCTCCAGACAGCATGAGGCCAATCAGCCCCAGCATTTT. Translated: CASSSRQHEANQPQHF.

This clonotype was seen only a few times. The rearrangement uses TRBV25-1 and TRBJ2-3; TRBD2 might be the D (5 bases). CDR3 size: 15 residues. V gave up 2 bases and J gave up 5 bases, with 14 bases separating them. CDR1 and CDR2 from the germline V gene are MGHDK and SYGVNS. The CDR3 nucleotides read TGTGCCAGCAGTGAACCAGAGATCGCGGGAGATACGCAGTATTTT. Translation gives CASSEPEIAGDTQYF.

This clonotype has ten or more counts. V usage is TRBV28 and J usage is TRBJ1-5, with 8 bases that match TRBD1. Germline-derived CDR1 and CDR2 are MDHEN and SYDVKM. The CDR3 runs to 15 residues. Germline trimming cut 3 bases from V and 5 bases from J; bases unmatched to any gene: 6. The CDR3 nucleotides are TGTGCCAGCAGTTTCGCAGACAGGGGACATCAGCCCCAGCATTTT. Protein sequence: CASSFADRGHQPQHF.

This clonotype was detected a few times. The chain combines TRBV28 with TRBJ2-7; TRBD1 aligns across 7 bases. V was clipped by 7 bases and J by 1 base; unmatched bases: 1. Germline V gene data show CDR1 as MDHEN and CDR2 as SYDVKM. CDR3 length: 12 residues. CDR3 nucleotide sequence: TGTGCCAGCAACAGGGGATCCTACGAGCAGTACTTC. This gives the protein CASNRGSYEQYF.

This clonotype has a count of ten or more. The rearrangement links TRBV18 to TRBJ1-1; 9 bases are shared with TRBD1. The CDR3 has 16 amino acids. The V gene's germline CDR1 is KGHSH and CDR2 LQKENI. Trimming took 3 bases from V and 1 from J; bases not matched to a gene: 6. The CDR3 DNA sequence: TGTGCCAGCTCACCGGGACAGGGACCCTCGAACACTGAAGCTTTCTTT. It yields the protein CASSPGQGPSNTEAFF.

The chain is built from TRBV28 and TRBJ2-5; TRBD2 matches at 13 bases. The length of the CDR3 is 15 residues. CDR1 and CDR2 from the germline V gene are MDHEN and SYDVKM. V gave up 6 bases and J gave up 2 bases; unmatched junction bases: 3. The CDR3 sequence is CASRRLAGGQETQYF. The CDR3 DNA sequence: TGTGCCAGCAGGAGACTAGCGGGGGGACAAGAGACCCAGTACTTC.

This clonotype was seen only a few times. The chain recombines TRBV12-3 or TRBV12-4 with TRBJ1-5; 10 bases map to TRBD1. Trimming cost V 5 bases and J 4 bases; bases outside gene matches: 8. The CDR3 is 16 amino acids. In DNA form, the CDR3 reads TGTGCCAGCAGTCCCCTCCGGGACAGGGGAAATCAGCCCCAGCATTTT. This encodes CASSPLRDRGNQPQHF.

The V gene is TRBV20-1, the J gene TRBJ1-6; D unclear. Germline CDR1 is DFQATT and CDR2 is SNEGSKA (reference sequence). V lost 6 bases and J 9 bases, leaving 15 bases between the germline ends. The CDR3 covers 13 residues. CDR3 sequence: CSAPVEGGSPLHF. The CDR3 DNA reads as TGCAGTGCCCCGGTGGAGGGCGGTTCACCCCTCCACTTT.

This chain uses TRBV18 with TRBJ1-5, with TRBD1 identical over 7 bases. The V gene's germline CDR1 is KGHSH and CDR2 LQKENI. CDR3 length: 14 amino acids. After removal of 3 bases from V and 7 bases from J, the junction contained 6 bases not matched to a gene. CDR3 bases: TGTGCCAGCTCACCGACAGGGTTTGGGCAGCCCCAGCATTTT. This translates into CASSPTGFGQPQHF.

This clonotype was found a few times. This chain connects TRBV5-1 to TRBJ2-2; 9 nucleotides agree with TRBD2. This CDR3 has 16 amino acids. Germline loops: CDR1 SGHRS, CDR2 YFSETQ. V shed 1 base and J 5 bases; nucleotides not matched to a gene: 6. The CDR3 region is CASSLYVAGETGELFF. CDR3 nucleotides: TGCGCCAGCAGCTTGTACGTAGCGGGAGAAACCGGGGAGCTGTTTTTT.

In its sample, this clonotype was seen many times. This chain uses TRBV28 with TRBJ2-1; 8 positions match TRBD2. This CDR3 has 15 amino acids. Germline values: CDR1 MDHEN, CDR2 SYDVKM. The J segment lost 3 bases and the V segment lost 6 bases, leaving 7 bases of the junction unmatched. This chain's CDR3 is CASRDLAGSYNEQFF. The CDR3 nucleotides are TGTGCCAGCAGAGACTTAGCGGGAAGCTACAATGAGCAGTTCTTC.

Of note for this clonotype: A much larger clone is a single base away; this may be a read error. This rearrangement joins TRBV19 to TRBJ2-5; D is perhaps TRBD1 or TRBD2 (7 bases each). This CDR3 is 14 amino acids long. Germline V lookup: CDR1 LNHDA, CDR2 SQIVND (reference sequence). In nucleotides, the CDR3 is TGTGCCAGTAGTATCTCACAGGGGAGGGAGACCCTGTACTTC. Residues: CASSISQGRETLYF. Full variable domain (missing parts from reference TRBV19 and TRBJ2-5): DGGITQSPKYLFRKEGQNVTLSCEQNLNHDAMYWYRQDPGQGLRLIYYSQIVNDFQKGDIAEGYSVSREKKESFPLTVTSAQKNPTAFYLCASSISQGRETLYFGPGTRLLVL.

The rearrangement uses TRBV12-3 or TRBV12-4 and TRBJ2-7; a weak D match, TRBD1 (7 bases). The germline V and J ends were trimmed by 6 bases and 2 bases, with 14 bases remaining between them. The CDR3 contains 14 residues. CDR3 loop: CASSPQGGPYEQYF. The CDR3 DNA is TGTGCCAGCAGCCCGCAGGGGGGCCCCTACGAGCAGTACTTC.